The T cell receptor (beta chain) under discussion was sequenced for a study of blood T cell repertoires in COVID-19 (dated by TCRdb to 2018 to 2021). The study in broad terms: The collaborator samples originated in the United States, Italy and Spain and spanned the acute and convalescent phases of COVID-19. The prospective study material was composed of cDNA or gDNA derived from T cells, B-cell-depleted T cells, or PBMCs. Subjects who had been exposed to COVID-19, were actively infected with it, or had recovered from it provided the deeply sampled blood TCRbeta repertoires that made up the dataset. The repertoires were released in a freely available public database meant as a resource for research on the immune response to SARS-CoV-2. The samples were drawn from two sources: the first 160 participants of the ongoing ImmuneRACE study, and 1,000 to 1,500 subjects contributed by 6 global collaborators. Nearly every sample came with metadata listing a de-identified subject ID, COVID-19 status, age in years and sex. HLA class I and class II types, where available, came from metadata supplied by the sample provider rather than from assay-based typing.

TCRbeta CDR3 regions were amplified from genomic DNA using the immunoSEQ Assay, a bias-controlled multiplex PCR. The source study handled its data this way. Within the assay, amplification of reference gene primers was used to estimate how many nucleated cells each sample contained. To quantify the absolute abundance of each unique TCRbeta CDR3 rearrangement, sequence reads were collapsed and filtered. For each sample, productive Simpson clonality was calculated as the square root of Simpson's diversity index over productive rearrangements. The table was pulled from immuneACCESS by TCRdb, which kept in-frame rearrangements only. Such tables lose some clones; where checked, under half of the loss comes from unresolved V genes, and the rest has no known cause. That table furnishes V, J and clone size, whereas the DNA furnished D and trimming. The sample table shows around 230,000 clones, and 70% to 90% are seen once. Together, the top ten hold approximately 2.6% of the sample.

The collaborating institutions used their own protocols to collect whole blood in K2EDTA tubes. For TCRbeta analysis, collaborator samples were shipped as frozen whole blood, as isolated PBMCs, or as DNA extracted from either sample type. As concerns this clone: There is no known antigen for this receptor. Qualities for individual bases were not recorded, and no much larger clone is one base off.

Study-wide conclusions, independent of this receptor: The quantity of clinical and demographic metadata differed by source and by participant and was supplied without curation.

The sequenced material came from peripheral blood. The source is a woman in her sixties or seventies with active or convalescent COVID-19.

The DNA sequence reads TGCGCCAGCAGCCCCGGACAGGGGTTGGGCTACACCTTC. It specifies CASSPGQGLGYTF. The rearrangement combines TRBV5-1 with TRBJ1-2; 9 junctional bases match TRBD1. Trimming takes 4 bases off V and 8 bases off J; junction bases not matched to a gene: 6. The germline V gene sets CDR1 to SGHRS and CDR2 to YFSETQ. From cysteine to phenylalanine, the CDR3 is 13 amino acids long. Only CDR3 DNA is held: 39 bases, read in frame from base 1.